This T cell receptor beta chain was found in a study of blood T cell repertoires in COVID-19. Study-wide context: The study drew acute and convalescent COVID-19 samples from the United States, Italy and Spain.

There are 15 residues in the CDR3. CDR1 and CDR2 (germline): MNHEY, SVGAGI. V trimming: 7 bases; J trimming: 0 bases; junction bases outside the gene matches: 8. Produced via immunoSEQ multiplex PCR; TCRdb's table is partial and in-frame only. Here the sample spans about 180,000 clones, around 87% being singletons. The rearrangement joins TRBV6-5 to TRBJ2-7; 8 bases match TRBD1. The sequencing sample was made of peripheral blood. The clonotype originates from a woman in her 30s with active or convalescent COVID-19. The CDR3 DNA is TGTGCCAGCATTACTAGGACAGGGAGCTCCTACGAGCAGTACTTC. It is translated as CASITRTGSSYEQYF.